Below are 16 T cell receptor beta chains sequenced from a single sample in a study of long-term antiretroviral therapy in people with HIV. immunoSEQ v3.0 was run at survey level. Assay used: immunoSEQ multiplex PCR; TCRdb lists only in-frame clones, some missing. The sample has 4,500 or so clones, 88% seen once. The input for sequencing was unsorted PBMCs, taken 1.3 years after starting antiretroviral therapy. Receptor source: a woman aged 45-65 years with HIV.

V gene TRBV19 combines with J gene TRBJ1-1; no clear D gene. Trimming left V 2 bases short and J 4 bases short, with 8 bases between. The CDR3 is made up of 13 amino acids. From germline, CDR1 is LNHDA and CDR2 SQIVND (reference sequence). CDR3 DNA: TGTGCCAGTAGTATATTATCGAGCACTGAAGCTTTCTTT. This sequence encodes CASSILSSTEAFF. Drawing the rest from reference TRBV19 and TRBJ1-1, the complete variable domain is DGGITQSPKYLFRKEGQNVTLSCEQNLNHDAMYWYRQDPGQGLRLIYYSQIVNDFQKGDIAEGYSVSREKKESFPLTVTSAQKNPTAFYLCASSILSSTEAFFGQGTRLTVV.

This chain links TRBV5-1 with TRBJ2-3, with a tentative D call TRBD2 (5 bases). V was shortened by 0 bases and J by 3 bases, with 11 bases between the two germline ends. There are 15 residues in the CDR3. Germline CDR1 SGHRS, CDR2 YFSETQ. The CDR3 DNA sequence: TGCGCCAGCAGCTTGGGCGGCGGAGGTACAGATACGCAGTATTTT. This gives the protein CASSLGGGGTDTQYF.

V usage is TRBV7-9 and J usage is TRBJ1-4; D is undetermined. The germline V gene encodes CDR1 SEHNR and CDR2 FQNEAQ (reference sequence). The CDR3 consists of 13 residues. Deletions cut 4 bases from V and 5 bases from J, with 8 bases between. The CDR3 region is CASSSPGNEKLFF. In DNA form, the CDR3 reads TGTGCCAGCAGCTCACCGGGAAATGAAAAACTGTTTTTT. Supplemented by reference TRBV7-9 and TRBJ1-4, the full variable domain reads DTGVSQNPRHKITKRGQNVTFRCDPISEHNRLYWYRQTLGQGPEFLTYFQNEAQLEKSRLLSDRFSAERPKGSFSTLEIQRTEQGDSAMYLCASSSPGNEKLFFGSGTQLSVL.

V usage is TRBV27 and J usage is TRBJ1-5; no reliable D call. Per germline, CDR1 MNHEY and CDR2 SMNVEV (reference sequence). V was shortened by 5 bases and J by 3 bases, with 11 bases between the two germline ends. The CDR3 totals 14 residues. The chain's CDR3 is CASSPQNTNQPQHF. CDR3 bases: TGTGCCAGCAGTCCCCAGAATACCAATCAGCCCCAGCATTTT.

This sequence joins TRBV15 and TRBJ1-1; 12 bases line up with TRBD1. Losses at the gene ends were 5 bases for V and 1 base for J; bases not matched to a gene: 2. CDR1 and CDR2 from the germline V gene are LNHNV and YYDKDF (reference sequence). CDR3 size: 15 residues. CDR3 sequence reads: CATSRDRGPNTEAFF. The CDR3 region has the DNA TGTGCCACCAGCCGGGACAGGGGGCCGAACACTGAAGCTTTCTTT.

The chain has TRBV13 and TRBJ2-5; 9 bases map to TRBD2. V lost 5 bases, J lost 4 bases, and 8 bases stayed unmatched. The germline CDR1 and CDR2 sequences are PRHDT and FYEKMQ (reference sequence). CDR3 length: 15 amino acids. CDR3 in DNA: TGTGCCAGCAGCGTACCGGGGACTAGCCCAGAGACCCAGTACTTC. Its protein is CASSVPGTSPETQYF. The variable domain in full, with the rest retrieved from reference TRBV13 and TRBJ2-5, is AAGVIQSPRHLIKEKRETATLKCYPIPRHDTVYWYQQGPGQDPQFLISFYEKMQSDKGSIPDRFSAQQFSDYHSELNMSSLELGDSALYFCASSVPGTSPETQYFGPGTRLLVL.

The chain links TRBV14 to TRBJ2-5; 9 bases fit TRBD2. Germline V gives CDR1 SGHDN, CDR2 FVKESK. Losses at the gene ends were 2 bases for V and 0 bases for J; bases not matched to a gene: 1. This CDR3 is built from 15 residues. The CDR3 reads CASSQLAGYQETQYF. For the CDR3, the DNA is TGTGCCAGCAGCCAACTAGCGGGGTACCAAGAGACCCAGTACTTC.

This chain joins TRBV27 and TRBJ1-1, with D perhaps matching TRBD1 (5 bases). Between the trimmed V and J ends, which lost 2 bases and 7 bases, there was a span of 14 bases. There are 14 residues in the CDR3. Germline V gene data show CDR1 as MNHEY and CDR2 as SMNVEV (reference sequence). Written as DNA, the CDR3 is TGTGCCAGCAGTTTAACAGGAAGGCGCGGTGAAGCTTTCTTT. This codes for CASSLTGRRGEAFF.

The chain uses TRBV5-1 and TRBJ2-7; 7 bases agree with TRBD2. This CDR3 contains 16 residues. The germline gives CDR1 SGHRS, CDR2 YFSETQ. V gave up 0 bases and J gave up 3 bases; unmatched junction bases: 9. Here the CDR3 reads CASSLVPPPGGYEQYF. Here the CDR3 DNA reads TGCGCCAGCAGCTTGGTGCCTCCCCCGGGAGGCTACGAGCAGTACTTC.

J is TRBJ2-3 and V is TRBV6-5, with unresolved D. In germline, CDR1 is MNHEY, CDR2 SVGAGI. Trimming removed 0 bases from V and 6 bases from J, with 4 bases in between. The CDR3 loop spans 12 amino acids. CDR3: CASSYSGDTQYF. DNA of the CDR3: TGTGCCAGCAGTTACTCAGGGGATACGCAGTATTTT.

The chain recombines TRBV7-2 with TRBJ2-3, with 16 bases lining up with TRBD2. After removal of 5 bases from V and 1 base from J, the junction contained 6 bases not matched to a gene. Germline V lookup: CDR1 SGHTA, CDR2 FQGNSA. This CDR3 has 18 amino acids. CDR3 DNA sequence: TGTGCCAGCAGCCAGGGACTAGCGGGGGGGCCAGGCACAGATACGCAGTATTTT. Protein sequence: CASSQGLAGGPGTDTQYF.

The rearrangement joins TRBV5-4 to TRBJ2-5; TRBD2 is a possible D gene (6 bases). V dropped 1 base and J dropped 3 bases, with 7 bases sitting between them. The CDR3 runs 13 residues. Looked up from germline, CDR1 is SGHNT and CDR2 is YYREEE (reference sequence). This CDR3 reads CASSLPGEETQYF. In DNA form, the CDR3 reads TGTGCCAGCAGCTTGCCGGGAGAAGAGACCCAGTACTTC.

The V and J genes are TRBV7-3 and TRBJ2-1; maybe TRBD2 (6 bases). CDR3 length equals 15 residues. Germline loops: CDR1 SGHTA, CDR2 FQGTGA. V gave up 4 bases and J gave up 0 bases, with 10 bases separating them. The chain's CDR3 is CASSSGTRSYNEQFF. Here the CDR3 DNA reads TGTGCCAGCAGCTCGGGGACTCGCTCCTACAATGAGCAGTTCTTC.

The chain joins TRBV6-1 to TRBJ1-3; D is unclear. This CDR3 comprises 13 residues. V lost 2 bases and J 2 bases, leaving 4 bases between the germline ends. CDR1 MNHNS and CDR2 SASEGT come from the germline V gene. As DNA, the CDR3 is TGTGCCAGCAGTGAAAACACTGGAAACACCATATATTTT. Its protein product is CASSENTGNTIYF.

J is TRBJ1-6 and V is TRBV4-1; no clear D. The CDR3 is made up of 19 amino acids. From germline, CDR1 is MGHRA and CDR2 YSYEKL. Trimming removed 4 bases from V and 2 bases from J, with 21 bases in between. The CDR3 sequence is CASSPAASYGNPYNSPLHF. DNA for the CDR3: TGCGCCAGCAGCCCTGCTGCTAGTTACGGCAACCCCTATAATTCACCCCTCCACTTT.

V gene TRBV10-3 combines with J gene TRBJ2-1; 9 nucleotides line up with TRBD1. Germline CDR1 ENHRY, CDR2 SYGVKD. CDR3 length equals 14 residues. The junction had 3 bases not matched to a gene; V was cut back by 7 bases and J by 2 bases. CDR3 bases: TGTGCCATCAACGGACAGGGGCCCTACAATGAGCAGTTCTTC. Translated: CAINGQGPYNEQFF.